This TCR beta chain was captured by sequencing in a study of regulatory T cells in long-lasting Graves disease. Study-level points and caveats: The analysis examined peripheral blood only and excluded thyroid tissue.

Between the trimmed V and J ends, which lost 1 base and 7 bases, there was a span of 11 bases. This CDR3 comprises 13 residues. Germline CDR1 is LGHNA and CDR2 is YSLEER. Remarks on this clonotype: Its antigen is undetermined.

Construction of TCR beta libraries relied on iRepertoire HTBI primers and on Arm-PCR targeting CDR3 regions. From the multiplex PCR reads, TCRdb called clonotypes with MiXCR, one entry per CDR3 protein. The table includes more than 300,000 distinct CDR3 sequences, about 12% detected once. Time point: newly diagnosed GD, antithyroid drugs for less than 3 months. The authors made the TCR library using RNA they extracted from PBMCs. The sample was also reused in another study, on T cells in Graves' hyperthyroidism and ophthalmopathy. That paper notes: Exclusion of patients followed from uncontrolled infection, other autoimmune disease, pregnancy or lactation. Blood also carried most thyroid clonotypes expanded above 0.001. Ophthalmopathy was model-predicted a median 6.5 months pre-onset.

This TCR came from a young woman with Graves disease. The sample in question was peripheral blood mononuclear cells (PBMCs), obtained at new diagnosis, from a patient treated with antithyroid drugs. The chain recombines TRBV4-3 with TRBJ2-7; perhaps TRBD2 as D (6 bases). The CDR3 protein is CASSQAMGREQYF. The CDR3 bases are TGCGCCAGCAGCCAAGCCATGGGGAGGGAGCAGTACTTC.